These 29 T cell receptor beta chains were all obtained from the same sample, sequenced in a study of blood T cell repertoires in COVID-19. Libraries were prepared by immunoSEQ multiplex PCR; TCRdb keeps only in-frame clonotypes and omits some of them. Seen here are roughly 7,800 clones, 88% observed once, and the top ten hold more than 6.5%. The sample taken for sequencing was peripheral blood. The receptors stem from a woman aged 50 to 60 with active or convalescent COVID-19.

The chain employs TRBV7-9 and TRBJ1-2; 11 bases are shared with TRBD1. The CDR3 has 18 amino acids. Germline loops: CDR1 SEHNR, CDR2 FQNEAQ (reference sequence). V lost 0 bases to trimming and J lost 4 bases; unmatched junction nucleotides: 10. The CDR3 here is CASSLAGPRGQGVYGYTF. Here the CDR3 DNA reads TGTGCCAGCAGCTTAGCGGGACCTAGGGGACAGGGGGTCTATGGCTACACCTTC.

The chain recombines TRBV2 with TRBJ1-1; no clear D gene. Trimming removed 5 bases at V and 1 base at J, with 14 bases between. The CDR3 is made up of 15 amino acids. From germline, CDR1 is SNHLY and CDR2 FYNNEI. The CDR3 DNA reads TGTGCCAGCAGTTTCACGACATCCTCGAACACTGAAGCTTTCTTT. This encodes CASSFTTSSNTEAFF. The complete variable domain, with remaining parts taken from reference TRBV2 and TRBJ1-1, reads EPEVTQTPSHQVTQMGQEVILRCVPISNHLYFYWYRQILGQKVEFLVSFYNNEISEKSEIFDDQFSVERPDGSNFTLKIRSTKLEDSAMYFCASSFTTSSNTEAFFGQGTRLTVV.

This chain connects TRBV7-6 to TRBJ1-1, with a weak D call TRBD1 (6 bases). The CDR3 sequence is 15 residues long. Germline V lookup: CDR1 SGHVS, CDR2 FNYEAQ. V lost 5 bases and J lost 1, with 14 bases in between. The CDR3 DNA reads as TGTGCCAGCAGCCCACAGGGACACCGGAACACTGAAGCTTTCTTT. Translating gives CASSPQGHRNTEAFF.

V and J are TRBV18 and TRBJ1-1; TRBD1 might be the D (5 bases). This CDR3 contains 14 residues. CDR1 and CDR2 (germline): KGHSH, LQKENI. Trimming shortened V by 2 bases and J by 4 bases, and 11 bases separated the two germline ends. The CDR3 DNA sequence: TGTGCCAGCTCACCAACGACGGGGGGCACTGAAGCTTTCTTT. It specifies CASSPTTGGTEAFF. Looking up the rest from reference TRBV18 and TRBJ1-1 gives the full variable domain: NAGVMQNPRHLVRRRGQEARLRCSPMKGHSHVYWYRQLPEEGLKFMVYLQKENIIDESGMPKERFSAEFPKEGPSILRIQQVVRGDSAAYFCASSPTTGGTEAFFGQGTRLTVV.

This chain uses TRBV7-9 with TRBJ2-2; TRBD2 agrees at 9 bases. The CDR3 is 15 residues long. Per the germline V gene, CDR1 is SEHNR and CDR2 is FQNEAQ (reference sequence). V was pared by 4 bases and J by 5 bases, with 5 bases of the junction left unmatched. The CDR3 DNA follows: TGTGCCAGCAGCTCTCTAGCGGGAAATACCGGGGAGCTGTTTTTT. Translated, it gives CASSSLAGNTGELFF.

The rearrangement joins TRBV7-9 to TRBJ2-7, with 8 nucleotides matching TRBD1. CDR1 and CDR2 (germline): SEHNR, FQNEAQ (reference sequence). The CDR3 sequence is 12 residues long. V was pared by 3 bases and J by 6 bases, with 1 base of the junction left unmatched. This chain's CDR3 is CASSLTGVEQYF. In DNA form, the CDR3 reads TGTGCCAGCAGCTTGACAGGGGTCGAGCAGTACTTC.

This chain links TRBV7-2 with TRBJ2-7; 8 bases are shared with TRBD2. J was trimmed by 3 bases and V by 6 bases; bases with no gene match: 13. The V gene's germline CDR1 is SGHTA and CDR2 FQGNSA. CDR3 size: 16 residues. The CDR3 region has the DNA TGTGCCAGCAGTCCCGGGGGCGTCGGGAGGGGCTACGAGCAGTACTTC. It encodes CASSPGGVGRGYEQYF.

The chain links TRBV29-1 to TRBJ1-1; possible D gene TRBD1, 5 bases. Germline V gene data show CDR1 as SQVTM and CDR2 as ANQGSEA. The CDR3 totals 14 residues. Deletions cut 8 bases from V and 1 base from J, with 17 bases between. In nucleotides, the CDR3 is TGCAGCTCGAGTGAGGGACTCAAGAACACTGAAGCTTTCTTT. It is translated as CSSSEGLKNTEAFF.

This chain joins TRBV12-3 or TRBV12-4 and TRBJ1-6, with 8 bases aligning to TRBD1. There are 13 residues in the CDR3. Trimming at V came to 5 bases and at J to 6 bases, leaving 0 bases not matched to a gene. DNA for the CDR3: TGTGCCAGCAGTGGACAGGGTAATTCACCCCTCCACTTT. Protein sequence: CASSGQGNSPLHF.

The chain uses TRBV11-2 and TRBJ2-1; TRBD2 might be the D (5 bases). Trimming stripped 1 base from V and 3 bases from J, with 19 bases between. This CDR3 contains 18 residues. Germline-derived CDR1 and CDR2 are SGHAT and FQNNGV. DNA for the CDR3: TGTGCCAGCAGCTTAGTTGCTGTGCACGGGGTCGGCTACAATGAGCAGTTCTTC. This gives the protein CASSLVAVHGVGYNEQFF.

The CDR3 sequence is CASSLVPGGGYTF. The CDR3, as DNA: TGCGCCAGCAGCTTGGTTCCGGGGGGCGGCTACACCTTC. The chain employs TRBV5-1 and TRBJ1-2; weak D call: TRBD1 (6 bases). V was pared by 0 bases and J by 8 bases, with 11 bases between. Germline loops: CDR1 SGHRS, CDR2 YFSETQ. The CDR3 is 13 residues long. The entire variable domain, with the rest obtained from reference TRBV5-1 and TRBJ1-2, is as follows: KAGVTQTPRYLIKTRGQQVTLSCSPISGHRSVSWYQQTPGQGLQFLFEYFSETQRNKGNFPGRFSGRQFSNSRSEMNVSTLELGDSALYLCASSLVPGGGYTFGSGTRLTVV.

J is TRBJ1-1 and V is TRBV5-8; D remains ambiguous. The CDR3 runs 14 residues. CDR1 SGHTS and CDR2 YDEGEE come from the germline V gene. The V end was cut by 0 bases, the J end by 10 bases, with 16 bases between. CDR3 region: CASSLAADRPGAFF. In DNA form, the CDR3 reads TGTGCCAGCAGCTTGGCCGCCGATCGGCCGGGAGCTTTCTTT.

CDR3 region: CASTTLGSGAGGYTF. The DNA for the CDR3 is TGTGCCAGCACCACCTTGGGGTCAGGGGCTGGTGGCTACACCTTC. The chain has TRBV27 and TRBJ1-2; a weak D match, TRBD1 (6 bases). V dropped 7 bases and J dropped 7 bases, with 22 bases sitting between them. The CDR3 spans 15 residues. CDR1 and CDR2 from the germline V gene are MNHEY and SMNVEV (reference sequence).

On this clone: One end of the junction varies from germline; a read error may be responsible. The V call is TRBV7-2, the J call TRBJ2-7, with 13 bases matching TRBD2. This CDR3 contains 16 residues. CDR1 is SGHTA and CDR2 is FQGNSA in the germline V gene. The CDR3 DNA reads as TGTGCCAGCAGCATAGCCGGGACTAGCGGGACCTACGAGCAGTACTTC. Translated, it gives CASSIAGTSGTYEQYF.

CDR3 in amino acids: CASRLDREVYEQYF. The CDR3 nucleotides read TGTGCCAGCAGATTAGACAGGGAAGTATACGAGCAGTACTTC. The V gene is TRBV2, the J gene TRBJ2-7, with TRBD1 identical over 7 bases. This CDR3 comprises 14 residues. V dropped 6 bases and J dropped 4; count of bases not matched to a gene: 9. In germline, CDR1 is SNHLY, CDR2 FYNNEI.

The chain links TRBV30 to TRBJ2-1, with a possible D match to TRBD2 (5 bases). CDR3 length: 14 amino acids. The V gene's germline CDR1 is GTSNPN and CDR2 SVGIG (reference sequence). The ends were cut back, 1 base at V and 6 bases at J, with 13 bases in the middle. In nucleotides, the CDR3 is TGTGCCTGGAGTGCGACTAACATAGGCAATGAGCAGTTCTTC. This encodes CAWSATNIGNEQFF. Full variable domain (remainder filled in from reference TRBV30 and TRBJ2-1): SQTIHQWPATLVQPVGSPLSLECTVEGTSNPNLYWYRQAAGRGLQLLFYSVGIGQISSEVPQNLSASRPQDRQFILSSKKLLLSDSGFYLCAWSATNIGNEQFFGPGTRLTVL.

The chain uses TRBV13 and TRBJ2-5; 8 bases map to TRBD1. This CDR3 spans 13 amino acids. Germline V gives CDR1 PRHDT, CDR2 FYEKMQ (reference sequence). Trimming took 4 bases from V and 5 from J; bases not matched to a gene: 3. CDR3 nucleotides: TGTGCCAGCAGCTCCCGGACAGGGGAGACCCAGTACTTC. Its protein product is CASSSRTGETQYF.

This clone appeared a few times. The genes are TRBV7-9 and TRBJ2-1; tentatively, D is TRBD1 (5 bases). Trimming cost V 3 bases and J 5 bases, with 8 bases left between them. This CDR3 comprises 13 residues. The germline V gene encodes CDR1 SEHNR and CDR2 FQNEAQ (reference sequence). CDR3 in amino acids: CASSFTQDNEQFF. Written as DNA, the CDR3 is TGTGCCAGCAGCTTTACACAGGACAATGAGCAGTTCTTC.

This clone has a handful of counts. The rearrangement joins TRBV12-3 or TRBV12-4 to TRBJ2-7, with D possibly TRBD2 on 5 matching bases. This CDR3 spans 12 amino acids. Trimming left V 7 bases short and J 7 bases short, with 14 bases between. The CDR3 loop is CASTPDFGEQYF. The CDR3, as DNA: TGTGCCAGCACCCCGGACTTTGGGGAGCAGTACTTC.

This chain uses TRBV12-5 with TRBJ2-5; 14 bases are shared with TRBD2. Germline V gives CDR1 LGHNT, CDR2 FRNRAP. J gave up 5 bases and V 11 bases, and 25 bases lay outside the gene matches. The CDR3 runs 20 residues. The CDR3 sequence is CAGNPGASLTSGRAGETQYF. CDR3 nucleotide sequence: TGTGCTGGGAACCCCGGCGCTTCCCTGACTAGCGGGAGGGCCGGGGAGACCCAGTACTTC.

This chain connects TRBV19 to TRBJ1-2; D not certain. In germline, CDR1 is LNHDA, CDR2 SQIVND (reference sequence). CDR3 length equals 11 residues. V shed 7 bases and J shed 6 bases, with 9 bases lying between them. CDR3: CASNTVHGYTF. The CDR3 nucleotides are TGTGCCAGTAACACAGTCCATGGCTACACCTTC. The variable domain in full, with the rest retrieved from reference TRBV19 and TRBJ1-2, is DGGITQSPKYLFRKEGQNVTLSCEQNLNHDAMYWYRQDPGQGLRLIYYSQIVNDFQKGDIAEGYSVSREKKESFPLTVTSAQKNPTAFYLCASNTVHGYTFGSGTRLTVV.

V usage is TRBV19 and J usage is TRBJ1-4; D is unresolved. The germline CDR1 and CDR2 sequences are LNHDA and SQIVND (reference sequence). V lost 3 bases and J lost 0, with 8 bases in between. The CDR3 length is 15 residues. The CDR3 reads CASSMSRATNEKLFF. The DNA for the CDR3 is TGTGCCAGTAGTATGTCCCGAGCAACTAATGAAAAACTGTTTTTT.

The J gene is TRBJ1-1, the V gene TRBV2, with D possibly TRBD1 on 5 matching bases. This CDR3 has 13 amino acids. The germline gives CDR1 SNHLY, CDR2 FYNNEI. Trimming shortened V by 3 bases and J by 1 base, and 6 bases separated the two germline ends. CDR3 nucleotides: TGTGCCAGCAGTGAGGGGGGGAACACTGAAGCTTTCTTT. This encodes CASSEGGNTEAFF.

The chain carries TRBV9 and TRBJ1-2; 9 bases are shared with TRBD1. CDR3 length: 15 amino acids. V was pared by 3 bases and J by 4 bases, with 7 bases of the junction left unmatched. CDR1 and CDR2 (germline): SGDLS, YYNGEE. CDR3 protein: CASSAQGALGYGYTF. The DNA for the CDR3 is TGTGCCAGCAGCGCACAGGGGGCGCTGGGCTATGGCTACACCTTC.

The chain uses TRBV27 and TRBJ1-2; weak D call: TRBD1 (5 bases). Germline-derived CDR1 and CDR2 are MNHEY and SMNVEV (reference sequence). The CDR3 has 15 residues. V lost 2 bases and J lost 4, with 14 bases in between. CDR3 amino acids: CASSLEGRVLYGYTF. CDR3 nucleotides: TGTGCCAGCAGTTTAGAAGGCAGGGTACTCTATGGCTACACCTTC.

The chain couples TRBV27 to TRBJ2-3; TRBD2 matches at 7 bases. The CDR3 runs 15 residues. The germline V gene encodes CDR1 MNHEY and CDR2 SMNVEV (reference sequence). V dropped 5 bases and J dropped 6; count of bases not matched to a gene: 11. In DNA form, the CDR3 reads TGTGCCAGCAGTAGTGTCGCGGGAGTTATGGATACGCAGTATTTT. Protein: CASSSVAGVMDTQYF.

DNA of the CDR3: TGTGCCAGTAGGGGTCAGGACGGGGGTAATCAGCCCCAGCATTTT. Translated, it gives CASRGQDGGNQPQHF. V usage is TRBV19 and J usage is TRBJ1-5; D perhaps matches TRBD1 (5 bases). This CDR3 region has 15 residues. The V and J ends lost 6 bases and 4 bases respectively, with 16 bases between them. Germline CDR1 is LNHDA and CDR2 is SQIVND (reference sequence).

V is TRBV24-1 and J is TRBJ2-5, with 10 bases aligning to TRBD1. With 7 bases clipped from V and 5 bases from J, the junction kept 6 bases outside the gene matches. Germline CDR1 reads KGHDR; CDR2 reads SFDVKD. The CDR3 sequence is 14 residues long. The CDR3: CATSLPGQGETQYF. The CDR3 DNA reads as TGTGCCACCAGCCTTCCGGGACAGGGGGAGACCCAGTACTTC.

This chain connects TRBV6-5 to TRBJ2-7; TRBD1 matches 9 bases. From germline, CDR1 is MNHEY and CDR2 SVGAGI. Trimming cost V 5 bases and J 2 bases; bases outside gene matches: 4. The length of the CDR3 is 14 residues. DNA of the CDR3: TGTGCCAGCAGTCCCTGGGACAGGGCCTACGAGCAGTACTTC. This gives the protein CASSPWDRAYEQYF.